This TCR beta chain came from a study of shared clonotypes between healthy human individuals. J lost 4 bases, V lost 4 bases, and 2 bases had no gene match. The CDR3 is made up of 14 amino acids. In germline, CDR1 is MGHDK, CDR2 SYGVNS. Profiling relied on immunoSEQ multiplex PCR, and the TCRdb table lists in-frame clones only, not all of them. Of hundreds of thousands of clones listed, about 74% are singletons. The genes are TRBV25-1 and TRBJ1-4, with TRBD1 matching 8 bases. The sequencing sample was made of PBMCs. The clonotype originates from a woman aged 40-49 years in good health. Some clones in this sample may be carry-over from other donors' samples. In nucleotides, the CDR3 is TGTGCCAGCAGTGCAGGGGGCAGTAATGAAAAACTGTTTTTT. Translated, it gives CASSAGGSNEKLFF.